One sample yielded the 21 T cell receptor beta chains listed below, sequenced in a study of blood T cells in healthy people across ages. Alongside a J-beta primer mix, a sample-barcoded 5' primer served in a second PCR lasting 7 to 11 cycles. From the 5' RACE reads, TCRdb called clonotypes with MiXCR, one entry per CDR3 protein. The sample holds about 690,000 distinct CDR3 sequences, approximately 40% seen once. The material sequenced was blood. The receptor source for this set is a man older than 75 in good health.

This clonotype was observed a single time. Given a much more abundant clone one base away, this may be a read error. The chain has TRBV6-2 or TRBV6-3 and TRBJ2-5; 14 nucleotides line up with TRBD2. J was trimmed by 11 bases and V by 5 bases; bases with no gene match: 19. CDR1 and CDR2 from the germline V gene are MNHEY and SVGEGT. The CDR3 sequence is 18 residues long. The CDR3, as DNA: TGTGCCAGCAGTCCAGGGACTAGCGGGAGCTTTTACTACAATGAGCAGTACTTC. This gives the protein CASSPGTSGSFYYNEQYF.

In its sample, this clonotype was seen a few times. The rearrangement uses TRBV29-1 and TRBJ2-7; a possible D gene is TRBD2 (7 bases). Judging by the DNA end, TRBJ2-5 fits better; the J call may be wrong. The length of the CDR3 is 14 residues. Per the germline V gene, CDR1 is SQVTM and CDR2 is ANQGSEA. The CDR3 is CSVEGGGGGETQYF. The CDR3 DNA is TGCAGCGTTGAGGGAGGGGGAGGAGGGGAGACCCAGTACTTC.

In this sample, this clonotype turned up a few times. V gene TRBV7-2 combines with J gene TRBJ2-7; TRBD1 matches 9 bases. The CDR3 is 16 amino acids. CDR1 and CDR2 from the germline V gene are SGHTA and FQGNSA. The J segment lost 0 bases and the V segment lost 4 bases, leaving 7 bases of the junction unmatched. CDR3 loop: CASSSDRGIPSYEQYF. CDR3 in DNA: TGTGCCAGCAGCTCGGACAGGGGAATCCCCTCCTACGAGCAGTACTTC. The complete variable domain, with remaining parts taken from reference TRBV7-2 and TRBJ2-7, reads GAGVSQSPSNKVTEKGKDVELRCDPISGHTALYWYRQSLGQGLEFLIYFQGNSAPDKSGLPSDRFSAERTGGSVSTLTIQRTQQEDSAVYLCASSSDRGIPSYEQYFGPGTRLTVT.

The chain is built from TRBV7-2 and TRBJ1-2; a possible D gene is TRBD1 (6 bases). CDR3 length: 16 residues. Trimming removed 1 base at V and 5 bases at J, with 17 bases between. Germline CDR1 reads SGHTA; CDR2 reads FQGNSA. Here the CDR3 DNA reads TGTGCCAGCAGCTTAGGTGGGGGCGGGCCCTCTTATGGCTACACCTTC. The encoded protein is CASSLGGGGPSYGYTF. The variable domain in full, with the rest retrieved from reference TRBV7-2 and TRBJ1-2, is GAGVSQSPSNKVTEKGKDVELRCDPISGHTALYWYRQSLGQGLEFLIYFQGNSAPDKSGLPSDRFSAERTGGSVSTLTIQRTQQEDSAVYLCASSLGGGGPSYGYTFGSGTRLTVV.

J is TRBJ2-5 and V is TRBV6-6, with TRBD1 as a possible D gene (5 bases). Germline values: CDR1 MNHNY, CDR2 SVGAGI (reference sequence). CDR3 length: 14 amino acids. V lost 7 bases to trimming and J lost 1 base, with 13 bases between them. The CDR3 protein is CASNPRAGQETQYF. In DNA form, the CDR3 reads TGTGCCAGCAACCCCAGGGCCGGCCAAGAGACCCAGTACTTC.

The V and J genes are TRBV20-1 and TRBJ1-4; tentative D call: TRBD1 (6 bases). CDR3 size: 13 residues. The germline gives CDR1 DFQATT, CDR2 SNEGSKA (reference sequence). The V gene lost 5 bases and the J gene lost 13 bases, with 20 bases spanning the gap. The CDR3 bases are TGCAGTGCTGAAAAACCTACAGGGTCCGGACTGTTTTTT. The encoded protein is CSAEKPTGSGLFF.

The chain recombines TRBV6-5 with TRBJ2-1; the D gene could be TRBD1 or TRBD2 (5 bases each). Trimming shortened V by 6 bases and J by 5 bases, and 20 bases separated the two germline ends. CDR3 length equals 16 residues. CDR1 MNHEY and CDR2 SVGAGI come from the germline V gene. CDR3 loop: CASRSGGRGNNNEQFF. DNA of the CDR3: TGTGCCAGCAGAAGTGGGGGACGGGGCAACAACAATGAGCAGTTCTTC.

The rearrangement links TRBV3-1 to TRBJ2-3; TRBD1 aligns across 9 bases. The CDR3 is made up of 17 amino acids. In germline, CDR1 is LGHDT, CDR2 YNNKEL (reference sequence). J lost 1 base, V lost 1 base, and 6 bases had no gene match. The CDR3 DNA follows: TGTGCCAGCAGCCAAGCTCTCCGGGACAGGGGCACAGATACGCAGTATTTT. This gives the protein CASSQALRDRGTDTQYF.

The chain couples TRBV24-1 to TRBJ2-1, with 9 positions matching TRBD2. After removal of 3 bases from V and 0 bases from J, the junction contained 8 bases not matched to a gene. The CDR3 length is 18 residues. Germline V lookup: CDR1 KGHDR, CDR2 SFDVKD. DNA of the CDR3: TGTGCCACCAGTGATCTGACTAGCGGAGTAAGCTCCTACAATGAGCAGTTCTTC. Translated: CATSDLTSGVSSYNEQFF.

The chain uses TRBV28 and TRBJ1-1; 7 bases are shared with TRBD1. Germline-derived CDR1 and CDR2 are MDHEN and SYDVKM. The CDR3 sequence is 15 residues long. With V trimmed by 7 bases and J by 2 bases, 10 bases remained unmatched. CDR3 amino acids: CASNQGGTANTEAFF. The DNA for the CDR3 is TGTGCCAGCAACCAGGGCGGGACAGCCAACACTGAAGCTTTCTTT.

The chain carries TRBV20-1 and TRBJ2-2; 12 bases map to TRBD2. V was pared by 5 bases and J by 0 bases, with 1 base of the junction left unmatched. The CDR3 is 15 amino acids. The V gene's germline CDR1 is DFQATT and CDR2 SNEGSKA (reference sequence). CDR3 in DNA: TGCAGTGCTTGGACTAGCGGGACGAACACCGGGGAGCTGTTTTTT. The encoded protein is CSAWTSGTNTGELFF.

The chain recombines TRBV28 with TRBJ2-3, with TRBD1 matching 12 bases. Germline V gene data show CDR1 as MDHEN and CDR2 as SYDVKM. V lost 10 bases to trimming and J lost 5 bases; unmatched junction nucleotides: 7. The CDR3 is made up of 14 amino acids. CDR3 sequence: CATTGQGAIDTQYF. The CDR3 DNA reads TGTGCCACCACGGGACAGGGGGCAATAGATACGCAGTATTTT.

The DNA of the CDR3 is TGTGCCAGCAGCTTAGAGGCCTATGGCTACACCTTC. Translating it yields CASSLEAYGYTF. The gene calls are TRBV11-2 and TRBJ1-2, with no clear D. Germline CDR1 is SGHAT and CDR2 is FQNNGV. The CDR3 has 12 amino acids. The germline V and J ends were trimmed by 0 bases and 4 bases, with 3 bases remaining between them.

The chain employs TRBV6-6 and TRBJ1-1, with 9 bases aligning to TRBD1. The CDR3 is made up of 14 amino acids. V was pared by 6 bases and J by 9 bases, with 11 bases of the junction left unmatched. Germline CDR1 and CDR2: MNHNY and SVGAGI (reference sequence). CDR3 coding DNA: TGTGCCAGCAGATCCGGGACAGGGACCTATCAAGCTTTCTTT. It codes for CASRSGTGTYQAFF.

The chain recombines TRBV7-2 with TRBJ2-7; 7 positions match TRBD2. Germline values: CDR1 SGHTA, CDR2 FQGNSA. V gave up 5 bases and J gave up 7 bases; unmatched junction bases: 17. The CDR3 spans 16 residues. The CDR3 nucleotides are TGTGCCAGCAGCCCCCGAGCGGGACCCACCGTCAATGAGCAGTACTTC. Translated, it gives CASSPRAGPTVNEQYF.

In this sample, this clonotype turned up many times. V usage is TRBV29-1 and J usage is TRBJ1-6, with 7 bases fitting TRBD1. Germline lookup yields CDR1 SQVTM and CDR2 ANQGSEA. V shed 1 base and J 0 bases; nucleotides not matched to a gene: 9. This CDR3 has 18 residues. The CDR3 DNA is TGCAGCGTTGAAGGGACCGGACAGGCCGCCTCCTATAATTCACCCCTCCACTTT. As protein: CSVEGTGQAASYNSPLHF. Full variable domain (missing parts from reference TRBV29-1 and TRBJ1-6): SAVISQKPSRDICQRGTSLTIQCQVDSQVTMMFWYRQQPGQSLTLIATANQGSEATYESGFVIDKFPISRPNLTFSTLTVSNMSPEDSSIYLCSVEGTGQAASYNSPLHFGNGTRLTVT.

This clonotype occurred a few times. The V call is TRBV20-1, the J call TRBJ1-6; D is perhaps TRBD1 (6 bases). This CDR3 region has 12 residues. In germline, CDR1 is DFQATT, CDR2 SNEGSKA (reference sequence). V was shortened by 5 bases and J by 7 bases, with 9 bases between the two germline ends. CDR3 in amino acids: CSAEQGNSPLHF. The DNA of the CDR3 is TGCAGTGCTGAACAGGGCAATTCACCCCTCCACTTT.

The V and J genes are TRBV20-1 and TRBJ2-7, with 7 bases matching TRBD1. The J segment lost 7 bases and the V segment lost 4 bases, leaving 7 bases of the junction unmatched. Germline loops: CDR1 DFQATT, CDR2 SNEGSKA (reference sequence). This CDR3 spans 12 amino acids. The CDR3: CSAKDRYNEQYF. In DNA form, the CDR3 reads TGCAGTGCTAAGGACAGGTACAATGAGCAGTACTTC.

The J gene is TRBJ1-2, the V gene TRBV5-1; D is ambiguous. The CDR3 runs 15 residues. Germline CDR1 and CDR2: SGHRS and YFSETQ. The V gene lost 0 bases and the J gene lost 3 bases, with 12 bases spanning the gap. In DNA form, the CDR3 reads TGCGCCAGCAGCTTGGACGCCAGGCGATACTATGGCTACACCTTC. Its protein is CASSLDARRYYGYTF.

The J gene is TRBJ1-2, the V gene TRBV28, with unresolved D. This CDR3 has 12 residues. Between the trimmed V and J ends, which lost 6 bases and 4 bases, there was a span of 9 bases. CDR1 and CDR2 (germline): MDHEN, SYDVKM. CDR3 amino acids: CASRGLVYGYTF. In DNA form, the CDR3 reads TGTGCCAGCAGGGGCCTAGTCTATGGCTACACCTTC.

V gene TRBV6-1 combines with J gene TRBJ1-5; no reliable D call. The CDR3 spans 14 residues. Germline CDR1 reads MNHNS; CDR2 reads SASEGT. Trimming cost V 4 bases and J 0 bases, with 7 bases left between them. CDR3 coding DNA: TGTGCCAGCAGTGTGTGGTGTAGCAATCAGCCCCAGCATTTT. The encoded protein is CASSVWCSNQPQHF.